This T cell receptor beta chain is drawn from a study of shared clonotypes between healthy human individuals (dated by TCRdb to about 2020). In terms of the full investigation: Three men and a couple of women, aged 18 to 49 years, made up the cohort. Per donor, leukapheresis produced somewhere between about 0.94 and 9.5 billion PBMCs. For each donor, CD4 naive and CD4 memory were each run on three plates, CD8 naive on two plates, and CD8 memory on one plate. To increase sequencing depth and limit assay-specific biases, TCR repertoire library preparation and sequencing were carried out by different laboratories using diverse techniques. Blood TCR repertoires of several healthy adults were deeply sequenced to estimate repertoire size and the extent of clonotype sharing between individuals.

TCR CDR3 regions were amplified from genomic DNA by multiplex PCR using the deep immunoSEQ assay. Extracted genomic DNA from each cell subset was spread evenly across all wells of several immunoSEQ 96-well plates, with each plate serving as a replicate. Each replicate PCR for sorted subsets received around 200 ng genomic DNA, equal to about 30,000 T cell genomes. Purified libraries were quantified with a Qubit 3.0 fluorometer, sized on a Bioanalyzer 2100, and re-quantified with the KAPA Library Quantification kit. Every immunoSEQ 96-well plate was sequenced on a separate single-read 150-cycle Illumina NextSeq 550 flow cell. The original pipeline was this. The immunoSEQ output contained only junctional sequences without quality scores, so filtering could not match that applied to full-length reads. Sequences were annotated with PyIR, a Python wrapper for IgBLAST v1.9, and V/J genes and CDR3 were assigned using IMGT germline references. Reads were removed for weak V/J assignments (E-value above 1e-6), missing CDR3, stop codons, out-of-frame junctions, or ambiguous translated residues. A V3J clonotype was defined by an identical inferred V gene, J gene, and CDR3 amino acid sequence. The percentage overlap between two repertoires was calculated by dividing the number of shared unique clonotypes by the size of the smaller repertoire. RTK rarefaction, the Chao1 estimator, and Recon v2.1 estimates of unobserved clonotypes were used to assess repertoire richness. For all TCRbeta clonotypes obtained by the gDNA method from a few donors, generation probabilities were computed with OLGA. TCRdb carries this immuneACCESS record with in-frame sequences only. Its versions omit some clonotypes, under half of them owing to an unresolved V gene in the studies checked, with the rest unexplained. V and J calls and clone size come straight from that table; D and trimming were deduced from the DNA. The sample includes roughly 500,000 clones, with 90% to 96% observed a single time. Jointly, the top ten make up 0.055% to 0.075% of the sample.

In the germline V gene, CDR1 corresponds to SGHNT and CDR2 to YENEEA. Measured from the cysteine to the phenylalanine, the CDR3 is 15 residues long. The sequence is cut down to CDR3 DNA, 45 bases in frame from base 1. V and J are truncated by 5 bases and 0 bases respectively, leaving an intervening sequence of 14 bases. The donors were healthy, HIV-negative adults who had no recently reported acute infections or vaccinations. Every donor was a Caucasian adult residing in Nashville, Tennessee, USA. Magnetic negative selection was used to enrich CD4+ T cells, after which naive cells were positively selected on CD45RA and the negative fraction became the memory subset. Blood was collected by leukapheresis, and PBMCs were isolated by Ficoll-Histopaque density gradient centrifugation and then cryopreserved in liquid nitrogen vapor phase. Purity and quantity of every magnetically sorted T cell population were checked by analytical flow cytometry. Genomic DNA was isolated from each sorted fraction and quantified by UV absorbance on a Nanodrop 2000c.

On this clone: Its antigen is currently not known. The input lacks base qualities; no much larger clone sits a single base away.

Summary of the overall study and its limitations: Compared with non-shared clonotypes, clonotypes shared by all four sorted-subset donors had higher generation probabilities. Roughly 5% of naive CD4, around 3.5% of naive CD8, approximately 2% of memory CD4, and over 0.35% of memory CD8 clonotypes were shared across several donors. Rarefaction of sorted-subset datasets indicated incomplete sequencing despite the large sequencing depth. Only blood was sampled, and tissue TCR repertoires likely differ from those in blood. Estimated clonotype richness was generally larger for naive than for memory subsets. The genetic and exposure-history diversity represented was limited by the small number of donors. Pairwise subsampling indicated that sequencing depth was expected to affect the degree of clonotype sharing among donors.

Sequences were obtained from naive CD4+ T cells sorted from blood. The cell subset or site label for this specimen denotes: CD45RA+ positively selected. The TCR comes from a woman in her thirties in good health. The chain links TRBV11-3 with TRBJ2-7; TRBD2 is a weak D gene call, 5 bases matching. The nucleotides are TGTGCCAGCAGCCCCGGGGATTCACACTCCTACGAGCAGTACTTC. Its amino acids are CASSPGDSHSYEQYF.